Presented here are 24 T cell receptor beta chains from one specimen sequenced in a study of OX40 agonist ivuxolimab in advanced cancers. The library was built by means of the immunoSEQ multiplex PCR assay. TCRdb limited this immuneACCESS table to in-frame rearrangements with V and J called. A share of clones is missing; checked studies link under half to unresolved V genes, and the rest is unexplained. The sample yields 40,000 to 45,000 clones; about 86% were counted once. Clones ranked in the top ten supply around an eighth of the sample. Sequenced material: CD4+ or CD8+ T cells sorted from blood, taken in a trial of the OX40 agonist ivuxolimab. All receptors come from an adult with an advanced solid tumor such as melanoma, head and neck, liver or kidney cancer.

The chain recombines TRBV27 with TRBJ1-2, with D perhaps TRBD1 (5 bases). This CDR3 has 17 amino acids. V lost 6 bases, J lost 0 bases, and 20 bases lay in between. Looked up from germline, CDR1 is MNHEY and CDR2 is SMNVEV (reference sequence). The CDR3 region has the DNA TGTGCCAGCAGCCCCAGGCCTCGGGGACCGGCTAACTATGGCTACACCTTC. Protein: CASSPRPRGPANYGYTF.

The chain employs TRBV5-5 and TRBJ2-2, with 15 bases aligning to TRBD2. CDR3 length: 17 amino acids. The J segment lost 4 bases and the V segment lost 4 bases, leaving 5 bases of the junction unmatched. The V gene's germline CDR1 is SGHKS and CDR2 YYEKEE (reference sequence). This CDR3 reads CASSPGLAGGATGELFF. In DNA, the CDR3 is TGTGCCAGCAGCCCGGGACTAGCGGGGGGCGCCACCGGGGAGCTGTTTTTT. The variable domain in full, completed from reference TRBV5-5 and TRBJ2-2, reads DAGVTQSPTHLIKTRGQQVTLRCSPISGHKSVSWYQQVLGQGPQFIFQYYEKEERGRGNFPDRFSARQFPNYSSELNVNALLLGDSALYLCASSPGLAGGATGELFFGEGSRLTVL.

V usage is TRBV7-9 and J usage is TRBJ2-1; no clear D gene. Trimming shortened V by 3 bases and J by 3 bases, and 6 bases separated the two germline ends. The CDR3 loop spans 13 amino acids. Per germline, CDR1 SEHNR and CDR2 FQNEAQ (reference sequence). CDR3 residues: CASSFADYNEQFF. The CDR3 DNA follows: TGTGCCAGCAGCTTCGCAGACTACAATGAGCAGTTCTTC. The variable domain in full, with the rest retrieved from reference TRBV7-9 and TRBJ2-1, is DTGVSQNPRHKITKRGQNVTFRCDPISEHNRLYWYRQTLGQGPEFLTYFQNEAQLEKSRLLSDRFSAERPKGSFSTLEIQRTEQGDSAMYLCASSFADYNEQFFGPGTRLTVL.

This clone was recorded once. The rearrangement joins TRBV9 to TRBJ2-6; D tentatively reads TRBD1 or TRBD2 (5 bases each). In germline, CDR1 is SGDLS, CDR2 YYNGEE. The CDR3 loop spans 15 amino acids. V lost 0 bases to trimming and J lost 4 bases, with 8 bases between them. CDR3 in amino acids: CASSVGGVGANVLTF. CDR3 sequence (DNA): TGTGCCAGCAGCGTAGGAGGGGTCGGGGCCAACGTCCTGACTTTC.

The V call is TRBV5-1, the J call TRBJ2-3; D might be TRBD2 (6 bases). Germline V gene lookup returns CDR1 SGHRS and CDR2 YFSETQ. V lost 0 bases, J lost 3 bases, and 8 bases lay in between. The CDR3 totals 14 residues. The CDR3 DNA is TGCGCCAGCAGCTTGGCGGAGGGGACAGATACGCAGTATTTT. It is translated as CASSLAEGTDTQYF.

The chain links TRBV6-5 to TRBJ1-4; tentative D call: TRBD1 (6 bases). The CDR3 has 14 amino acids. V was pared by 6 bases and J by 8 bases, with 16 bases between. Germline CDR1 MNHEY, CDR2 SVGAGI. CDR3 loop: CASSSGQNLEKLFF. Written as DNA, the CDR3 is TGTGCCAGCAGCAGCGGACAGAATCTAGAAAAACTGTTTTTT.

V and J are TRBV4-1 and TRBJ2-3; TRBD1 matches 9 bases. The CDR3 consists of 14 residues. V shed 4 bases and J 4 bases; nucleotides not matched to a gene: 3. Germline V lookup: CDR1 MGHRA, CDR2 YSYEKL. CDR3 DNA: TGCGCCAGCAGCCGGGGACAGGGAGCAGATACGCAGTATTTT. Its protein product is CASSRGQGADTQYF.

The chain uses TRBV27 and TRBJ1-2; no definite D call. This CDR3 comprises 15 residues. Germline V gene lookup returns CDR1 MNHEY and CDR2 SMNVEV (reference sequence). V was clipped by 3 bases and J by 4 bases, with 15 bases between them. CDR3 region: CASSFAAGGSYGYTF. CDR3 nucleotides: TGTGCCAGCAGTTTCGCGGCAGGAGGGTCCTATGGCTACACCTTC.

The J gene is TRBJ2-3, the V gene TRBV7-9, with unresolved D. The germline gives CDR1 SEHNR, CDR2 FQNEAQ (reference sequence). The CDR3 is made up of 11 amino acids. V was clipped by 4 bases and J by 5 bases, with 4 bases between them. CDR3 amino acids: CASSWGDTQYF. For the CDR3, the DNA is TGTGCCAGCAGCTGGGGAGATACGCAGTATTTT.

The genes are TRBV7-9 and TRBJ1-1; D is perhaps TRBD1 (6 bases). Looked up from germline, CDR1 is SEHNR and CDR2 is FQNEAQ (reference sequence). CDR3 size: 15 residues. V dropped 4 bases and J dropped 8 bases, with 20 bases sitting between them. CDR3 region: CASSSEQGYRGEAFF. The CDR3 region has the DNA TGTGCCAGCAGCTCAGAGCAGGGGTATCGGGGGGAAGCTTTCTTT.

The CDR3 loop reads CASSQDQGSYNEQFF. CDR3 coding DNA: TGCGCCAGCAGCCAAGATCAGGGATCCTACAATGAGCAGTTCTTC. This chain uses TRBV4-3 with TRBJ2-1; possibly TRBD1 for D (5 bases). The CDR3 has 15 amino acids. The germline CDR1 and CDR2 sequences are LGHNA and YSLEER. Trimming stripped 0 bases from V and 1 base from J, with 7 bases between.

The chain has TRBV28 and TRBJ2-3, with D perhaps assigned TRBD1 or TRBD2 (6 bases each). Per the germline V gene, CDR1 is MDHEN and CDR2 is SYDVKM. This CDR3 comprises 18 residues. V shed 5 bases and J shed 0 bases, with 21 bases lying between them. The CDR3 nucleotides read TGTGCCAGCAGTCTAGGGGCCCCACGGGGGCGAAGCACAGATACGCAGTATTTT. As protein: CASSLGAPRGRSTDTQYF.

This rearrangement joins TRBV4-1 to TRBJ2-2; 7 positions match TRBD2. Trimming took 4 bases from V and 6 from J; bases not matched to a gene: 17. This CDR3 contains 18 residues. Germline V gives CDR1 MGHRA, CDR2 YSYEKL. CDR3 residues: CASSLLWGGAPLAGELFF. The CDR3 DNA reads TGCGCCAGCAGCCTCCTCTGGGGAGGGGCGCCCCTCGCCGGGGAGCTGTTTTTT.

This rearrangement joins TRBV7-2 to TRBJ2-7; TRBD1 might be the D (5 bases). There are 12 residues in the CDR3. Germline assignment: CDR1 SGHTA and CDR2 FQGNSA. V lost 2 bases and J 6 bases, leaving 8 bases between the germline ends. Here the CDR3 DNA reads TGTGCCAGCAGCTTACAGCAGGGCGAGCAGTACTTC. Its translation is CASSLQQGEQYF.

J is TRBJ2-7 and V is TRBV27, with D possibly matching TRBD1 (5 bases). Germline V gives CDR1 MNHEY, CDR2 SMNVEV (reference sequence). Trimming removed 6 bases from V and 0 bases from J, with 18 bases in between. The CDR3 is 16 residues long. The CDR3 reads CASRILTGSSSYEQYF. DNA for the CDR3: TGTGCCAGCAGGATTCTCACAGGTTCCAGCTCCTACGAGCAGTACTTC.

The V gene is TRBV7-2, the J gene TRBJ2-1, with unresolved D. The germline CDR1 and CDR2 sequences are SGHTA and FQGNSA. With 5 bases removed from V and 8 bases from J, the gap between germline ends came to 10 bases. CDR3 size: 12 residues. This chain's CDR3 is CASSPDLDEQFF. CDR3 DNA: TGTGCCAGCAGCCCGGACCTGGATGAGCAGTTCTTC.

The chain combines TRBV7-6 with TRBJ1-2; D is unresolved. Trimming took 2 bases from V and 5 from J, leaving 12 bases between them. CDR3 size: 14 residues. CDR1 SGHVS and CDR2 FNYEAQ come from the germline V gene. The CDR3 region is CASSLNGVRYGYTF. The CDR3 DNA sequence: TGTGCCAGCAGCTTAAACGGGGTCCGGTATGGCTACACCTTC.

V and J are TRBV7-2 and TRBJ1-6; TRBD1 might be the D (5 bases). V lost 5 bases to trimming and J lost 8 bases, with 16 bases between them. The CDR3 runs 15 residues. Looked up from germline, CDR1 is SGHTA and CDR2 is FQGNSA. The CDR3 sequence is CASSQPNIRDSPLHF. The CDR3 bases are TGTGCCAGCAGCCAACCGAACATCAGGGATTCACCCCTCCACTTT.

This chain connects TRBV10-2 to TRBJ2-2; TRBD1 matches 7 bases. The CDR3 covers 16 residues. CDR1 is WSHSY and CDR2 is SAAADI in the germline V gene. V was clipped by 2 bases and J by 6 bases; unmatched bases: 9. The CDR3 DNA follows: TGCGCCAGCAGTGAGCCACAAACAGGGGCGCCCGGGGAGCTGTTTTTT. As protein: CASSEPQTGAPGELFF.

This chain links TRBV27 with TRBJ1-1; the D gene is possibly TRBD1 (6 bases). The V end lost 3 bases, the J end lost 1 base, and 9 bases lay between the germline ends. Germline CDR1 and CDR2: MNHEY and SMNVEV (reference sequence). The CDR3 is made up of 14 amino acids. CDR3 coding DNA: TGTGCCAGCAGTTTGGACAGAAAGAACACTGAAGCTTTCTTT. Amino acid sequence: CASSLDRKNTEAFF.

This clone was observed once. V usage is TRBV4-2 and J usage is TRBJ2-1, with D tentatively TRBD1 (6 bases). Germline CDR1 is LGHNA and CDR2 is YNFKEQ. The CDR3 consists of 18 residues. Trimming removed 4 bases from V and 0 bases from J, with 19 bases in between. The CDR3, as DNA: TGTGCCAGCAGCCTCCTCCAGGGGCCGCACAGCTCCTACAATGAGCAGTTCTTC. Protein product: CASSLLQGPHSSYNEQFF.

The chain joins TRBV6-5 to TRBJ2-3; no firm D call. V dropped 7 bases and J dropped 2 bases, with 10 bases sitting between them. Germline V gives CDR1 MNHEY, CDR2 SVGAGI. The CDR3 consists of 13 residues. CDR3: CASNRHPTDTQYF. CDR3 nucleotide sequence: TGTGCCAGCAATAGACATCCCACAGATACGCAGTATTTT.

The V call is TRBV25-1, the J call TRBJ2-6; possible D gene TRBD2, 6 bases. The V end lost 6 bases, the J end lost 0 bases, and 18 bases lay between the germline ends. This CDR3 comprises 18 residues. CDR1 MGHDK and CDR2 SYGVNS come from the germline V gene. CDR3 sequence (DNA): TGTGCCAGCAGGGGGAGGACCAAAAAAAGCTCTGGGGCCAACGTCCTGACTTTC. It yields the protein CASRGRTKKSSGANVLTF. Based on the CDR3 plus reference TRBV25-1 and TRBJ2-6, the full variable domain is EADIYQTPRYLVIGTGKKITLECSQTMGHDKMYWYQQDPGMELHLIHYSYGVNSTEKGDLSSESTVSRIRTEHFPLTLESARPSHTSQYLCASRGRTKKSSGANVLTFGAGSRLTVL.

J is TRBJ2-7 and V is TRBV11-3, with TRBD2 matching 8 bases. CDR3 length equals 16 residues. V gave up 5 bases and J gave up 8 bases; unmatched junction bases: 17. The germline V gene encodes CDR1 SGHNT and CDR2 YENEEA. The CDR3 loop is CASSPTLKREINQQYF. The CDR3 nucleotides are TGTGCCAGCAGCCCCACCTTAAAGCGGGAGATCAACCAGCAGTACTTC.